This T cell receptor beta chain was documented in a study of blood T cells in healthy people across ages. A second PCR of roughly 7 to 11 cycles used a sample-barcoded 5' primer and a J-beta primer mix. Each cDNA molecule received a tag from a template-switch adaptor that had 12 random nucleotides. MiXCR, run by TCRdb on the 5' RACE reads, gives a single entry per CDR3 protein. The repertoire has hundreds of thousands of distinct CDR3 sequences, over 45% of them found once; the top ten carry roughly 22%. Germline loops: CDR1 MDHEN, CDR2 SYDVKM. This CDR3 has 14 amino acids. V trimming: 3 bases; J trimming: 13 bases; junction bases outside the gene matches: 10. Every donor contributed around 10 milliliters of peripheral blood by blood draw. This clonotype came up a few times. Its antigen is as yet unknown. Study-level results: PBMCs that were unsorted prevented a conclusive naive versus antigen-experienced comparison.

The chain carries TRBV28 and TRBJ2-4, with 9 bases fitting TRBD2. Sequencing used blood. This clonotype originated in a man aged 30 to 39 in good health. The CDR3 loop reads CASSFLAGLGEQYF. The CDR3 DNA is TGTGCCAGCAGTTTCCTAGCGGGACTAGGGGAGCAGTACTTC.